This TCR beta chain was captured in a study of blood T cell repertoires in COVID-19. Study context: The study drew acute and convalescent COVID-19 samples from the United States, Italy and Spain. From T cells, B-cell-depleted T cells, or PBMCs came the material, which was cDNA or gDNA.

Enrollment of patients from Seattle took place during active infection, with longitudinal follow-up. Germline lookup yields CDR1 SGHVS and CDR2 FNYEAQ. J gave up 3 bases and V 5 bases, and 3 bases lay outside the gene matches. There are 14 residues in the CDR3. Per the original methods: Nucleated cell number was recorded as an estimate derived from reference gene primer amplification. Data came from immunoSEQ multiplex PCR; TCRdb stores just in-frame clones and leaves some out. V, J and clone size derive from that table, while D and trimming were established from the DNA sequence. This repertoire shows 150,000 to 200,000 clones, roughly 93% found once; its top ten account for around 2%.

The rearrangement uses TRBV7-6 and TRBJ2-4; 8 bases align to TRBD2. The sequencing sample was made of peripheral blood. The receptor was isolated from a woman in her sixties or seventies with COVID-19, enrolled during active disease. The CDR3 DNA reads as TGTGCCAGCAGCCCGACTAGCGTCAAAAACATTCAGTACTTC. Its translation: CASSPTSVKNIQYF. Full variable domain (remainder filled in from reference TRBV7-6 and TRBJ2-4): GAGVSQSPRYKVTKRGQDVALRCDPISGHVSLYWYRQALGQGPEFLTYFNYEAQQDKSGLPNDRFSAERPEGSISTLTIQRTEQRDSAMYRCASSPTSVKNIQYFGAGTRLSVL.